Listed below are T cell receptor beta chains from one sample, sequenced in a study of blood T cells in healthy people across ages. From the 5' RACE reads, TCRdb called clonotypes with MiXCR, one entry per CDR3 protein. This table holds 1.5 million to 2 million distinct CDR3 sequences, 28% found once. Source material: blood. The receptors originated from a woman between 25 and 40 years old in good health. The CDR3 runs from the conserved cysteine through the conserved F or W. The order of the fields is D gene, J gene, clone size, V gene, CDR3 length, CDR3 DNA, CDR3 protein. A D gene is named only where the DNA matches it firmly. Only part of the rows carry a size: once, few, many, or a class if the clone is expanded.

D gene: TRBD2; J gene: TRBJ2-7; clone size: once; V gene: TRBV18; CDR3 length: 15; CDR3 DNA: TGTGCCAGCTCATCCCGTAGCGGGGCCAACTACGAGCAGTACTTC; CDR3 protein: CASSSRSGANYEQYF
D gene: TRBD1; J gene: TRBJ1-1; clone size: once; V gene: TRBV6-1; CDR3 length: 13; CDR3 DNA: TGTGCCAGCAGAGGGACAGGGACCGTCGGGGCTTTCTTT; CDR3 protein: CASRGTGTVGAFF
D gene: -; J gene: TRBJ2-3; clone size: -; V gene: TRBV12-3/TRBV12-4; CDR3 length: 13; CDR3 DNA: TGTGCCACAACAGAGGAGCGGGCAGATACGCAGTATTTT; CDR3 protein: CATTEERADTQYF
D gene: TRBD1; J gene: TRBJ1-1; clone size: -; V gene: TRBV28; CDR3 length: 15; CDR3 DNA: TGTGCCAGCAGTTCACGACAGGGGATGGGTCCTGAAGCTTTCTTT; CDR3 protein: CASSSRQGMGPEAFF
D gene: TRBD2; J gene: TRBJ2-1; clone size: many; V gene: TRBV2; CDR3 length: 14; CDR3 DNA: TGTGCCAGCAGTAGACTAGCGGGGTACAATGAGCAGTTCTTC; CDR3 protein: CASSRLAGYNEQFF
D gene: -; J gene: TRBJ2-1; clone size: once; V gene: TRBV5-6; CDR3 length: 12; CDR3 DNA: TGTGCCAGTAGCATCCCATTTAATGAGCAGCTCTTC; CDR3 protein: CASSIPFNEQLF
D gene: -; J gene: TRBJ1-3; clone size: few; V gene: TRBV6-5; CDR3 length: 14; CDR3 DNA: TGTGCCAGCAGGCTGGGTGCTCCAGAAGACACCATATATTTT; CDR3 protein: CASRLGAPEDTIYF
D gene: TRBD2; J gene: TRBJ2-7; clone size: many; V gene: TRBV5-1; CDR3 length: 14; CDR3 DNA: TGCGCCAGCAGTACCGGGAGGGGGGGTTACGAGCAGTACTTC; CDR3 protein: CASSTGRGGYEQYF
D gene: TRBD1; J gene: TRBJ2-1; clone size: many; V gene: TRBV20-1; CDR3 length: 15; CDR3 DNA: TGCAGTGCTAAGGACAGGGGGAATTCCTACAATGAGCAGTTCTTC; CDR3 protein: CSAKDRGNSYNEQFF
D gene: -; J gene: TRBJ1-1; clone size: -; V gene: TRBV5-1; CDR3 length: 15; CDR3 DNA: TGCGCCAGCAGCTTGGCTAGGCCCCGAGACACTGAAGCTTTCTTT; CDR3 protein: CASSLARPRDTEAFF
D gene: -; J gene: TRBJ1-5; clone size: -; V gene: TRBV20-1; CDR3 length: 14; CDR3 DNA: TGCAGTGTTTCTATACACAATAGCAATCAGCCCCAGCATTTT; CDR3 protein: CSVSIHNSNQPQHF